The clone carrying this T cell receptor beta chain appeared a few times. Isolation recovered at least 6 million PBMCs from every sample. Every sample gave at least 6 micrograms of total RNA when it was extracted. The sample originates from a study of blood T cells in healthy people across ages. The authors ran a second PCR of roughly 7 to 11 cycles using a sample-barcoded 5' primer and a J-beta primer mix. A minimum of 2.5 million CDR3-containing paired-end reads was obtained for each sample. TCRdb re-derived calls from the 5' RACE reads in MiXCR, one entry per CDR3 protein. The data show hundreds of thousands of distinct CDR3 sequences, approximately 59% seen once. Trimming removed 6 bases at V and 4 bases at J, with 13 bases between. Germline V gene data show CDR1 as SQVTM and CDR2 as ANQGSEA. The CDR3 sequence is 13 residues long.

The TCR comes from a man aged 55 to 70 in good health. This chain connects TRBV29-1 to TRBJ2-1, with TRBD2 as a possible D gene (6 bases). Sequencing was done on a sample of blood. The CDR3 DNA is TGCAGCGTCGGGACTTCGGGTTACAATGAGCAGTTCTTC. Translating it yields CSVGTSGYNEQFF.